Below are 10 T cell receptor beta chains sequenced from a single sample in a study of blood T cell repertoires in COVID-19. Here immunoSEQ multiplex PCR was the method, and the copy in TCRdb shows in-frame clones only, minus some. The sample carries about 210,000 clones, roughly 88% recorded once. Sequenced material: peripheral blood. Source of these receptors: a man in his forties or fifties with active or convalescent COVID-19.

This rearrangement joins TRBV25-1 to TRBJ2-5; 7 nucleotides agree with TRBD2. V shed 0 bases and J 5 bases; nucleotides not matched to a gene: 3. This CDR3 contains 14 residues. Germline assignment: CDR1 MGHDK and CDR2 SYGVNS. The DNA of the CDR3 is TGTGCCAGCAGTGAATACCTGGGGGGGGAGACCCAGTACTTC. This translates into CASSEYLGGETQYF.

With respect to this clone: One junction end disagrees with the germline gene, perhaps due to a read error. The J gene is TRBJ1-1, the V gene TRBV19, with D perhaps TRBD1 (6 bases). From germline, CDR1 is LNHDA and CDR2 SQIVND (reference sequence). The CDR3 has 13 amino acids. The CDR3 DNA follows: TGTGCCAGTAGCGAACTTTTAGGGGGTGAAGGTTTCTTT. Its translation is CASSELLGGEGFF.

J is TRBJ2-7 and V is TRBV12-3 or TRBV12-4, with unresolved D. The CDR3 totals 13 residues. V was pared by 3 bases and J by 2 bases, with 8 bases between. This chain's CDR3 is CASSFSQTYEQYF. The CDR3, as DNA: TGTGCCAGCAGTTTTAGCCAAACCTACGAGCAGTACTTC.

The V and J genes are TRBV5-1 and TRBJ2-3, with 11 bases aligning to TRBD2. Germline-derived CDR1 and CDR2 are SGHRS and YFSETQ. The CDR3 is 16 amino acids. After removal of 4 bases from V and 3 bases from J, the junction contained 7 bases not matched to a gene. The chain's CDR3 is CASSPSGTSGTDTQYF. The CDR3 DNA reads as TGCGCCAGCAGCCCATCCGGGACTAGCGGAACAGATACGCAGTATTTT. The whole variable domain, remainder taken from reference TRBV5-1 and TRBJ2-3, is KAGVTQTPRYLIKTRGQQVTLSCSPISGHRSVSWYQQTPGQGLQFLFEYFSETQRNKGNFPGRFSGRQFSNSRSEMNVSTLELGDSALYLCASSPSGTSGTDTQYFGPGTRLTVL.

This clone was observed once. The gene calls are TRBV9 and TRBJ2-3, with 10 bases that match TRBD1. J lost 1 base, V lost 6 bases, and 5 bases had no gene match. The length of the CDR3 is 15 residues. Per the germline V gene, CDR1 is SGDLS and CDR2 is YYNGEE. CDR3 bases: TGTGCCAGCAATGGGGGGACAGGGGGCACAGATACGCAGTATTTT. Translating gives CASNGGTGGTDTQYF.

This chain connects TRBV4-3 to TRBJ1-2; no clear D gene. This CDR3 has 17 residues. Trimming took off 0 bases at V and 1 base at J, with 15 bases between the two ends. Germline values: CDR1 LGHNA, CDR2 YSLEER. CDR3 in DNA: TGCGCCAGCAGCCAAGATGCCATAAAAGCTTATAACTATGGCTACACCTTC. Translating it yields CASSQDAIKAYNYGYTF.

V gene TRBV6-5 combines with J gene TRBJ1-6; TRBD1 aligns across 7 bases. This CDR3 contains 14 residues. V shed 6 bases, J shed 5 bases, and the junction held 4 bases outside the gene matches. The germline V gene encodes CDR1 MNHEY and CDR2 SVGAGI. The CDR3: CASRETGHNSPLHF. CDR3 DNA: TGTGCCAGCAGGGAGACAGGGCATAATTCACCCCTCCACTTT.

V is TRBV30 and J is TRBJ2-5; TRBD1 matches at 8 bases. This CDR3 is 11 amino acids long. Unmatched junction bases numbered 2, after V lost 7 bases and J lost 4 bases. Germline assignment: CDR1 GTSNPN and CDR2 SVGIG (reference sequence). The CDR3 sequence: CASDRGETQYF. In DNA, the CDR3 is TGTGCCTCCGACAGGGGAGAGACCCAGTACTTC.

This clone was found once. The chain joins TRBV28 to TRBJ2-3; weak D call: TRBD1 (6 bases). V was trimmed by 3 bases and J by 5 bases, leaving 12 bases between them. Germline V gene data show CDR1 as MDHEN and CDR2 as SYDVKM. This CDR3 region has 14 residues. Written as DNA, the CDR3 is TGTGCCAGCAGTTTTGGACAGCTACAAGATACGCAGTATTTT. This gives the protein CASSFGQLQDTQYF.

CDR3 region: CATSRVRATGELFF. The CDR3 coding sequence is TGTGCCACCAGCAGAGTCAGGGCCACCGGGGAGCTGTTTTTT. The genes are TRBV15 and TRBJ2-2, with a possible D match to TRBD1 (5 bases). V lost 1 base and J 4 bases, leaving 7 bases between the germline ends. Looked up from germline, CDR1 is LNHNV and CDR2 is YYDKDF (reference sequence). This CDR3 region has 14 residues.